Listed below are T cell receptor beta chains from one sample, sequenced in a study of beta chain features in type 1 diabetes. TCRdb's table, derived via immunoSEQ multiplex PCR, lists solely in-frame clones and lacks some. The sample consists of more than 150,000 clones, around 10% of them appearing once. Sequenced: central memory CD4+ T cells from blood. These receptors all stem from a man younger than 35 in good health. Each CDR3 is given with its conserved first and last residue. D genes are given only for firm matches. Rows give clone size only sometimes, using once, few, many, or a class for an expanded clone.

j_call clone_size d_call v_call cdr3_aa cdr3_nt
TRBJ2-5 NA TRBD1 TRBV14 CASSQKPRTGEETQYF TGTGCCAGCAGCCAAAAGCCCCGGACAGGAGAAGAGACCCAGTACTTC
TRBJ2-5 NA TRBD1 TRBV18 CASSPTDRGYETQYF TGTGCCAGCTCACCAACGGACAGGGGGTATGAGACCCAGTACTTC
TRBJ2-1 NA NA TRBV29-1 CSVGGGPKGNEQFF TGCAGCGTTGGAGGGGGGCCTAAAGGTAATGAGCAGTTCTTC
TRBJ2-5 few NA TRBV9 CASSFNPATYQETQYF TGTGCCAGCAGCTTCAACCCGGCTACGTACCAAGAGACCCAGTACTTC
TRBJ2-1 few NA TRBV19 CASGRLLRQFF TGTGCCAGTGGCCGACTACTCCGGCAGTTCTTC
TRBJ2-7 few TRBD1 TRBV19 CASSSGQTIAIEQYF TGTGCCAGTAGTTCGGGACAGACGATCGCGATCGAGCAGTACTTC
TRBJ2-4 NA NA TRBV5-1 CASSSQGGSGIQYF TGCGCCAGCAGCTCCCAGGGAGGTAGTGGCATTCAGTACTTC
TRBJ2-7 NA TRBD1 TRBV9 CASSRGQSYEQYF TGTGCCAGCAGCCGGGGACAGTCCTACGAGCAGTACTTC
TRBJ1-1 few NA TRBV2 CASMEYYQGTEAFF TGTGCCAGCATGGAGTATTACCAAGGGACTGAAGCTTTCTTT
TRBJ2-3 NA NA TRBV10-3 CATRLQGSTDTQYF TGTGCCACTCGACTTCAGGGGAGCACAGATACGCAGTATTTT
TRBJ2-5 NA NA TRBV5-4 CASSFELSETQYF TGTGCCAGCAGCTTCGAGTTATCAGAGACCCAGTACTTC
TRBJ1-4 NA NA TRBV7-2 CASSLNSGVGLNEKLFF TGTGCCAGCAGCTTGAATTCTGGGGTCGGCCTGAATGAAAAACTGTTTTTT
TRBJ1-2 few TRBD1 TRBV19 CASSTRTGGDGYTF TGTGCCAGCAGTACCCGGACAGGGGGGGATGGCTACACCTTC
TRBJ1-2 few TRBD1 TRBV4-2 CASSEPGQGEGGYTF TGTGCCAGCAGCGAACCGGGACAGGGGGAAGGTGGCTACACCTTC
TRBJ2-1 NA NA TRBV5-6 CASSLGGHEQFF TGTGCCAGCAGCTTGGGAGGGCATGAGCAGTTCTTC
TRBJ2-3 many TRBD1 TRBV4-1 CASSLSQGADTQYF TGCGCCAGCAGCCTGAGTCAGGGGGCAGATACGCAGTATTTT
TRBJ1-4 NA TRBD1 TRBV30 CAWSVRGQGTTNEKLFF TGTGCCTGGAGTGTACGCGGACAGGGGACAACTAATGAAAAACTGTTTTTT
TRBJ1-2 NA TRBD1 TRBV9 CASSRTPDGQGNYGYTF TGTGCCAGCAGTCGAACCCCCGACGGACAGGGGAACTATGGCTACACCTTC
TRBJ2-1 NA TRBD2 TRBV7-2 CASSLMRGGYNEQFF TGTGCCAGCAGCTTAATGCGGGGGGGATACAATGAGCAGTTCTTC
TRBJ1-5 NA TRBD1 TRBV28 CASSPTGALNQPQHF TGTGCCAGCAGTCCGACAGGGGCTCTCAATCAGCCCCAGCATTTT
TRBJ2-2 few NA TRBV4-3 CASSQEKGGELFF TGCGCCAGCAGCCAAGAGAAAGGCGGGGAGCTGTTTTTT
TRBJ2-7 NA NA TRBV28 CASSPSLYEQYF TGTGCCAGCAGTCCATCTCTCTACGAGCAGTACTTC
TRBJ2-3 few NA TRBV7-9 CASSQLGTDTQYF TGTGCCAGCAGCCAACTGGGCACAGATACGCAGTATTTT
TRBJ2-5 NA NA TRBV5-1 CASSLWQGIQETQYF TGCGCCAGCAGCTTATGGCAGGGGATTCAAGAGACCCAGTACTTC
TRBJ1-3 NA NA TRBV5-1 CASRQGGPGNTIYF TGCGCCAGCAGGCAGGGTGGGCCTGGAAACACCATATATTTT
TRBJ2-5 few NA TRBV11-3 CASSPGVRETQYF TGTGCCAGCAGCCCAGGGGTTCGCGAGACCCAGTACTTC
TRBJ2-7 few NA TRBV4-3 CASTKVPGEKTYEQYF TGCGCCAGCACCAAAGTACCCGGGGAGAAAACCTACGAGCAGTACTTC